The 21 T cell receptor beta chains in this list originate from one sample, sequenced in a study of blood T cell repertoires in COVID-19 (dated by TCRdb to between 2020 and 2021). Receptors were amplified or captured by the immunoSEQ multiplex PCR assay. TCRdb mirrors the immuneACCESS table, restricted to in-frame sequences. Some clones are absent from its copies; in checked studies, under half trace to an unresolved V gene, and the reason for the others is unknown. The sample records 120,000 or so clones, over 60% of which are singletons. The ten largest account for over 6.5% of the sample. The source material was peripheral blood. Source of these receptors: a human donor in a cohort sampled during active COVID-19.

The chain joins TRBV4-1 to TRBJ2-7; 12 bases are a match to TRBD2. From germline, CDR1 is MGHRA and CDR2 YSYEKL. J was trimmed by 0 bases and V by 4 bases; bases with no gene match: 4. The CDR3 sequence is 16 residues long. This CDR3 reads CASSPRLAGASYEQYF. CDR3 coding DNA: TGCGCCAGCAGCCCGCGACTAGCGGGAGCCTCCTACGAGCAGTACTTC.

This clone was detected only a few times. The V call is TRBV10-1, the J call TRBJ1-2; D perhaps matches TRBD1 (5 bases). Trimming cost V 3 bases and J 7 bases, with 12 bases left between them. The germline V gene has CDR1 WNHNN and CDR2 SYGVQD (reference sequence). The CDR3 runs to 13 residues. The CDR3 loop reads CASSETGTAGYTF. As DNA, the CDR3 is TGCGCCAGCAGTGAAACAGGTACCGCTGGCTACACCTTC.

This clone occurred once. This chain joins TRBV18 and TRBJ1-1; D may be TRBD1 (6 bases). CDR1 KGHSH and CDR2 LQKENI come from the germline V gene. V lost 2 bases to trimming and J lost 0 bases, with 13 bases between them. This CDR3 spans 16 amino acids. CDR3 sequence reads: CASSPTGSNMNTEAFF. The CDR3 nucleotides read TGTGCCAGCTCACCAACAGGGAGCAACATGAACACTGAAGCTTTCTTT.

This clone was picked up one time. The rearrangement uses TRBV6-7 and TRBJ1-1; 7 bases are a match to TRBD1. TRBV6-7 is labeled an ORF, and its function is uncertain. V dropped 0 bases and J dropped 1; count of bases not matched to a gene: 5. The CDR3 is 16 amino acids. CDR3 DNA sequence: TGTGCCAGCAGTTACTCGAGGACAGGAGGGAACACTGAAGCTTTCTTT. Translating it yields CASSYSRTGGNTEAFF.

The chain carries TRBV5-1 and TRBJ1-2, with 9 bases lining up with TRBD1. The CDR3 runs to 13 residues. CDR1 and CDR2 from the germline V gene are SGHRS and YFSETQ. With 4 bases clipped from V and 6 bases from J, the junction kept 4 bases outside the gene matches. The CDR3 loop reads CASSVQGADGYTF. Here the CDR3 DNA reads TGCGCCAGCAGCGTACAGGGGGCCGATGGCTACACCTTC.

V and J are TRBV30 and TRBJ1-2; 12 bases match TRBD1. The length of the CDR3 is 19 residues. V was pared by 1 base and J by 5 bases, with 17 bases of the junction left unmatched. In germline, CDR1 is GTSNPN, CDR2 SVGIG (reference sequence). CDR3 DNA sequence: TGTGCCTGGAGTGCGGGTCCGGGGACAGGGGGCTTCACTCGGTATGGCTACACCTTC. As protein: CAWSAGPGTGGFTRYGYTF.

The CDR3 here is CASSIKGGTGNTIYF. As DNA, the CDR3 is TGTGCCAGTAGTATAAAAGGGGGTACCGGGAACACCATATATTTT. This chain joins TRBV19 and TRBJ1-3; tentative D call: TRBD1 (6 bases). Germline assignment: CDR1 LNHDA and CDR2 SQIVND (reference sequence). V was pared by 2 bases and J by 7 bases, with 15 bases between. This CDR3 comprises 15 residues.

The chain carries TRBV30 and TRBJ1-5; 11 bases map to TRBD1. From germline, CDR1 is GTSNPN and CDR2 SVGIG (reference sequence). V lost 1 base, J lost 5 bases, and 1 base stayed unmatched. The CDR3 is 14 residues long. DNA for the CDR3: TGTGCCTGGAGTGAGGGACAGGGGGATCAGCCCCAGCATTTT. Translated, it gives CAWSEGQGDQPQHF.

The rearrangement links TRBV5-6 to TRBJ1-5; a weak D match, TRBD1 (6 bases). V lost 4 bases to trimming and J lost 5 bases, with 16 bases between them. Germline V CDR1 and CDR2: SGHDT, YYEEEE. The CDR3 extends over 15 amino acids. The CDR3 bases are TGTGCCAGCAGCCAGCGGGGGCAGGGTGATCAGCCCCAGCATTTT. Amino acid sequence: CASSQRGQGDQPQHF.

This chain links TRBV9 with TRBJ2-5; D gene unclear. Trimming took 0 bases from V and 1 from J, leaving 7 bases between them. The V gene's germline CDR1 is SGDLS and CDR2 YYNGEE. The CDR3 has 14 residues. This CDR3 reads CASSVDHSQETQYF. The CDR3 DNA reads TGTGCCAGCAGCGTAGATCACAGCCAAGAGACCCAGTACTTC.

V is TRBV2 and J is TRBJ1-1, with 7 positions matching TRBD1. The trim removed 3 bases at V and 4 bases at J, leaving 2 bases unmatched. This CDR3 comprises 13 residues. The germline gives CDR1 SNHLY, CDR2 FYNNEI. CDR3 coding DNA: TGTGCCAGCAGTGAGCAGGGGGTCACTGAAGCTTTCTTT. It is translated as CASSEQGVTEAFF.

J is TRBJ1-1 and V is TRBV12-3 or TRBV12-4; 7 bases are shared with TRBD1. The CDR3 loop spans 13 amino acids. V shed 7 bases, J shed 5 bases, and the junction held 7 bases outside the gene matches. The CDR3: CASKDRDETEAFF. DNA of the CDR3: TGTGCCAGCAAAGACAGGGATGAGACTGAAGCTTTCTTT.

The gene calls are TRBV4-2 and TRBJ1-1; 8 bases map to TRBD1. J was trimmed by 8 bases and V by 4 bases; bases with no gene match: 3. Germline assignment: CDR1 LGHNA and CDR2 YNFKEQ. The length of the CDR3 is 12 residues. CDR3 nucleotide sequence: TGTGCCAGCAGCCCCGGGGACAGGGAAGCTTTCTTT. This translates into CASSPGDREAFF.

The V call is TRBV6-5, the J call TRBJ1-1; D remains unclear. Trimming took off 6 bases at V and 5 bases at J, with 10 bases between the two ends. The CDR3 has 12 amino acids. CDR1 and CDR2 (germline): MNHEY, SVGAGI. The CDR3 spells CASSRGWTEAFF. DNA of the CDR3: TGTGCCAGCAGCCGGGGTTGGACTGAAGCTTTCTTT.

The chain employs TRBV3-1 (or the pseudogene TRBV3-2) and TRBJ1-4; TRBD1 is a possible D gene (5 bases). V was trimmed by 3 bases and J by 10 bases, leaving 9 bases between them. This CDR3 is 12 amino acids long. Looked up from germline, CDR1 is LGHDT and CDR2 is YNNKEL (reference sequence). The CDR3 reads CASSQGGGKLFF. CDR3 sequence (DNA): TGTGCCAGCAGCCAGGGGGGTGGAAAACTGTTTTTT.

A few counts support this clone. This chain joins TRBV18 and TRBJ2-7; 7 bases agree with TRBD1. The V and J ends lost 6 bases and 3 bases, in that order; junction bases with no gene match: 14. The CDR3 has 16 residues. CDR1 and CDR2 from the germline V gene are KGHSH and LQKENI. In DNA form, the CDR3 reads TGTGCCAGCTCCTTAGATCCCCGGGACAGTCTCTACGAGCAGTACTTC. Translating it yields CASSLDPRDSLYEQYF.

This chain links TRBV25-1 with TRBJ1-4, with 7 bases identical to TRBD1. The CDR3 contains 15 residues. Germline V lookup: CDR1 MGHDK, CDR2 SYGVNS. Unmatched junction bases numbered 5, after V lost 3 bases and J lost 4 bases. CDR3 nucleotide sequence: TGTGCCAGCAGTGACCTGACAGGGCTTAATGAAAAACTGTTTTTT. It encodes CASSDLTGLNEKLFF.

The V and J genes are TRBV5-4 and TRBJ2-1, with a tentative D call TRBD2 (6 bases). The germline V and J ends were trimmed by 4 bases and 6 bases, with 17 bases remaining between them. The CDR3 extends over 15 amino acids. The germline V gene has CDR1 SGHNT and CDR2 YYREEE (reference sequence). In DNA form, the CDR3 reads TGTGCCAGCAGCATTCCCGGGACTCCCTCCAATGAGCAGTTCTTC. This translates into CASSIPGTPSNEQFF.

This chain uses TRBV9 with TRBJ2-7; perhaps TRBD1 as D (5 bases). The CDR3 contains 15 residues. Trimming removed 0 bases at V and 2 bases at J, with 12 bases between. Germline V CDR1 and CDR2: SGDLS, YYNGEE. In DNA, the CDR3 is TGTGCCAGCAGCGTAGGGGGCGATCTGCCCTACGAGCAGTACTTC. Its protein is CASSVGGDLPYEQYF.

This chain links TRBV5-1 with TRBJ1-4; D unclear. V lost 4 bases, J lost 7 bases, and 17 bases lay in between. The CDR3 length is 15 residues. In germline, CDR1 is SGHRS, CDR2 YFSETQ. The CDR3 spells CASSRGRDGVEKLFF. CDR3 nucleotide sequence: TGCGCCAGCAGCCGAGGGCGGGATGGAGTTGAAAAACTGTTTTTT.

The rearrangement links TRBV27 to TRBJ1-2; 9 nucleotides line up with TRBD1. Germline V CDR1 and CDR2: MNHEY, SMNVEV (reference sequence). CDR3 length: 14 residues. Trimming at V came to 5 bases and at J to 7 bases, leaving 8 bases not matched to a gene. The CDR3 protein is CASSHGQGMAGYTF. The CDR3 nucleotides read TGTGCCAGCAGTCACGGACAGGGGATGGCTGGCTACACCTTC.